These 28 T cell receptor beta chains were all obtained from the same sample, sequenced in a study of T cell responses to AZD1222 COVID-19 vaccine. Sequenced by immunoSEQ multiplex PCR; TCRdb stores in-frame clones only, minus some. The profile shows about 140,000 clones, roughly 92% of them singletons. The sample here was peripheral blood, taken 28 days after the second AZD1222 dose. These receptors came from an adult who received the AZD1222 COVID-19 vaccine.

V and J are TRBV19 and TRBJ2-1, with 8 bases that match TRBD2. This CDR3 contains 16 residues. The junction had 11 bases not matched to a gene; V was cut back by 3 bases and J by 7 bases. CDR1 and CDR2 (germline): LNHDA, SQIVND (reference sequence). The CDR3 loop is CASSIGSGGELNEQFF. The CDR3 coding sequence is TGTGCCAGTAGTATTGGGTCCGGGGGGGAGTTGAATGAGCAGTTCTTC.

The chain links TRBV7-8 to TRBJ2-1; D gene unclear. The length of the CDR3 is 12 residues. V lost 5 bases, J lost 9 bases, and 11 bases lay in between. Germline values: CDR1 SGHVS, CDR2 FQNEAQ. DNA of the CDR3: TGTGCCAGCAGCCCCCATTTACGTGAGCAGTTCTTC. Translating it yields CASSPHLREQFF.

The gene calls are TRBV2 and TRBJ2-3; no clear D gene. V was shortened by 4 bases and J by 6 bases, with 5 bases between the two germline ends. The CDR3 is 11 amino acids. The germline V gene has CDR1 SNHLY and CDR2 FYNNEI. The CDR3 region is CASSVTDTQYF. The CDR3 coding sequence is TGTGCCAGCAGTGTCACTGATACGCAGTATTTT. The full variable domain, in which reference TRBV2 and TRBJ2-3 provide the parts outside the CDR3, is EPEVTQTPSHQVTQMGQEVILRCVPISNHLYFYWYRQILGQKVEFLVSFYNNEISEKSEIFDDQFSVERPDGSNFTLKIRSTKLEDSAMYFCASSVTDTQYFGPGTRLTVL.

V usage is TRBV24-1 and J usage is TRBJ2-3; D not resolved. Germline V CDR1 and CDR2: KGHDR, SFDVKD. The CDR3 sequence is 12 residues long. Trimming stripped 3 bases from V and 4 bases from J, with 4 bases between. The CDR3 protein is CATSDTPDTQYF. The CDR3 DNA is TGTGCCACCAGTGATACCCCAGATACGCAGTATTTT.

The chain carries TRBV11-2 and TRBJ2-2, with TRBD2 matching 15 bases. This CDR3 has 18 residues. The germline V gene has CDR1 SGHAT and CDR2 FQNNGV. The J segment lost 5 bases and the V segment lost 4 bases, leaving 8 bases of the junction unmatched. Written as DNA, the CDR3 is TGTGCCAGCAGCTCGGGACTAGCGGGAGGACGAGGTACCGGGGAGCTGTTTTTT. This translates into CASSSGLAGGRGTGELFF.

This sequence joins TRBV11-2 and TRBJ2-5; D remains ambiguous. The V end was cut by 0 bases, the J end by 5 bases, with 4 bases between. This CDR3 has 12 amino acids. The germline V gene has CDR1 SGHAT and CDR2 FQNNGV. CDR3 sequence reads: CASSLDGETQYF. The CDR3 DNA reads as TGTGCCAGCAGCTTAGATGGTGAGACCCAGTACTTC.

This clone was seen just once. The CDR3 DNA reads as TGTGCCAGCAGTTTAGGAGGGGCTCAGCCCCAGCATTTT. Translating gives CASSLGGAQPQHF. The rearrangement links TRBV12-3 or TRBV12-4 to TRBJ1-5, with D tentatively TRBD1 (5 bases). There are 13 residues in the CDR3. V gave up 1 base and J gave up 6 bases, with 7 bases separating them.

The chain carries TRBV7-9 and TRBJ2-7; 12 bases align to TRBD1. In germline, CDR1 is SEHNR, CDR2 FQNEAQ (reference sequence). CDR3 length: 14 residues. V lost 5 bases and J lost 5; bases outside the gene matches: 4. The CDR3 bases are TGTGCCAGCAGCCGGGACAGGGGGCTGGACGAGCAGTACTTC. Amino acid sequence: CASSRDRGLDEQYF.

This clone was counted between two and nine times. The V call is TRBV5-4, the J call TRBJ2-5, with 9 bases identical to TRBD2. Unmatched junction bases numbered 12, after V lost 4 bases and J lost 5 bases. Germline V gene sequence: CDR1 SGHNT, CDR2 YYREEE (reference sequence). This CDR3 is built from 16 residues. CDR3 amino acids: CASSPNSGSGLETQYF. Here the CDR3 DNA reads TGTGCCAGCAGCCCAAATAGCGGGAGCGGTTTGGAGACCCAGTACTTC.

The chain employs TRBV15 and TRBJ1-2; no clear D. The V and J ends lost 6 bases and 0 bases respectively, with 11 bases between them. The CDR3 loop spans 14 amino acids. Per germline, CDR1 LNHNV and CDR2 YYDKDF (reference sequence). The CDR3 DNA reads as TGTGCCACCAGTATGGGGAAAGCTAACTATGGCTACACCTTC. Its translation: CATSMGKANYGYTF.

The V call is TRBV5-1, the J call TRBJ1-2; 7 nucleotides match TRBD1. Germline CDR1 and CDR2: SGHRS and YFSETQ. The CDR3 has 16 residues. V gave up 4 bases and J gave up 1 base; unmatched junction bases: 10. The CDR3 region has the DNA TGCGCCAGCAGCCGTGGACAGGACCGGTTTAACTATGGCTACACCTTC. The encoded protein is CASSRGQDRFNYGYTF.

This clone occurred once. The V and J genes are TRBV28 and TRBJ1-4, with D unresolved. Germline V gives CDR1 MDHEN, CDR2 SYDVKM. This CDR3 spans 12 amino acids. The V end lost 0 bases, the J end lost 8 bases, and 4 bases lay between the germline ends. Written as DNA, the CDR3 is TGTGCCAGCAGTTTATGGGGGGAAAAACTGTTTTTT. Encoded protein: CASSLWGEKLFF. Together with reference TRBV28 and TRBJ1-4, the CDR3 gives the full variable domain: DVKVTQSSRYLVKRTGEKVFLECVQDMDHENMFWYRQDPGLGLRLIYFSYDVKMKEKGDIPEGYSVSREKKERFSLILESASTNQTSMYLCASSLWGEKLFFGSGTQLSVL.

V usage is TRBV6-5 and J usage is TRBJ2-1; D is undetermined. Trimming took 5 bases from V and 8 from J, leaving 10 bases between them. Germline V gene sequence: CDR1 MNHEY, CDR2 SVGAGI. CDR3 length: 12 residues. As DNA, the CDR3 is TGTGCCAGCAGTCCGGCCCAGCATGAGCAGTTCTTC. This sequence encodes CASSPAQHEQFF.

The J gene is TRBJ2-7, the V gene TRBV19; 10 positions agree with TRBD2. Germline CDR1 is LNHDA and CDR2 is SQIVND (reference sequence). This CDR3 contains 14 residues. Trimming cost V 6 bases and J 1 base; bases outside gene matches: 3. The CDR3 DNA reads TGTGCCAGTAGCTTTAGCGGGGGGTCCTACGAGCAGTACTTC. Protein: CASSFSGGSYEQYF.

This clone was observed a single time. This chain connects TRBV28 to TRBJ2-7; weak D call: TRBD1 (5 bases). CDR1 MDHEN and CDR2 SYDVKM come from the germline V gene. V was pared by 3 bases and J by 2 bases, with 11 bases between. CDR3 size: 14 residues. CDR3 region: CASSLYDSPYEQYF. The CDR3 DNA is TGTGCCAGCAGTTTGTATGACAGCCCCTACGAGCAGTACTTC.

The CDR3 protein is CASSLFGLGTEAFF. The CDR3 coding sequence is TGTGCCAGCAGCTTGTTCGGACTCGGCACTGAAGCTTTCTTT. V is TRBV11-2 and J is TRBJ1-1; D gene unclear. The CDR3 has 14 amino acids. V was cut by 3 bases and J by 4 bases, with 12 bases left in between. Germline assignment: CDR1 SGHAT and CDR2 FQNNGV.

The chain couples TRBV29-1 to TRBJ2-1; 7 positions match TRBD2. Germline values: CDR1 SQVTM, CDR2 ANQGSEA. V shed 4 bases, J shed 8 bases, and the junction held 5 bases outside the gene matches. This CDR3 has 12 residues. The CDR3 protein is CSVAWRGYEQFF. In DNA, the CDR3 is TGCAGCGTTGCTTGGCGGGGGTATGAGCAGTTCTTC.

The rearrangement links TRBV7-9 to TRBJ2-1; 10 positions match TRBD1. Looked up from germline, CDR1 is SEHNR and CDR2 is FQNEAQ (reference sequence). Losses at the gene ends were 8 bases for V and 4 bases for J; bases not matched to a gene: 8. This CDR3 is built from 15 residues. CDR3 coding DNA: TGTGCCAGCCTCGAGGGGACAGGGGATTACAATGAGCAGTTCTTC. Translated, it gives CASLEGTGDYNEQFF.

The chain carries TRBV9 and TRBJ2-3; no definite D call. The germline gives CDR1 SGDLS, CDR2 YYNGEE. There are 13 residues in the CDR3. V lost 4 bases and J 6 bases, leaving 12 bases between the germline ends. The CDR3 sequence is CASSPRVRDTQYF. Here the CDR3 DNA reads TGTGCCAGCAGCCCCCGGGTTAGGGATACGCAGTATTTT.

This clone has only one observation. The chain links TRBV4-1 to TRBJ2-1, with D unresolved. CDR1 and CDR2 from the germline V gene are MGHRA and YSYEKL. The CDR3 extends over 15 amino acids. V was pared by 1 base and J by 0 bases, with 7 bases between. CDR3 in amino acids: CASSQVRSSYNEQFF. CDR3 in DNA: TGCGCCAGCAGCCAAGTAAGAAGCTCCTACAATGAGCAGTTCTTC.

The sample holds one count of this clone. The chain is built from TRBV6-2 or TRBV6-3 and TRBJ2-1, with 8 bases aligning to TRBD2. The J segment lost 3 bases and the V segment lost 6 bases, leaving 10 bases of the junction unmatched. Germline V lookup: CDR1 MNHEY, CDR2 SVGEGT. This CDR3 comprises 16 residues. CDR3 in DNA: TGTGCCAGCAGCCCTCTCGGAAGCGGGAGCTACAATGAGCAGTTCTTC. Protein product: CASSPLGSGSYNEQFF.

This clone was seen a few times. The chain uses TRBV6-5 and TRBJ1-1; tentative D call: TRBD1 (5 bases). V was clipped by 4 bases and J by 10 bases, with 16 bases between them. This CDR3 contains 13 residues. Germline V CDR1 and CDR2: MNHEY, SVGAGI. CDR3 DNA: TGTGCCAGCAGTTTGCAGGAGGTGGGGGGAGCTTTCTTT. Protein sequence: CASSLQEVGGAFF.

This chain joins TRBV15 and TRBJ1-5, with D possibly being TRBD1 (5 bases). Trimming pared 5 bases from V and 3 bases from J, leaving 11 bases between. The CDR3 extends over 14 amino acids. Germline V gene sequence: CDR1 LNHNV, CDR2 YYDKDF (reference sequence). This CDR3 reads CATSFDRNNQPQHF. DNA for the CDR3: TGTGCCACCAGCTTCGACAGAAACAATCAGCCCCAGCATTTT.

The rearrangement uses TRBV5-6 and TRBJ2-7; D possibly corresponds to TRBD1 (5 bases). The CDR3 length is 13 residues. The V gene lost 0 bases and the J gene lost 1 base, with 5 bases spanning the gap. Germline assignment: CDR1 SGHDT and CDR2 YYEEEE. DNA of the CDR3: TGTGCCAGCAGCTTGGACAGGTCCTACGAGCAGTACTTC. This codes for CASSLDRSYEQYF.

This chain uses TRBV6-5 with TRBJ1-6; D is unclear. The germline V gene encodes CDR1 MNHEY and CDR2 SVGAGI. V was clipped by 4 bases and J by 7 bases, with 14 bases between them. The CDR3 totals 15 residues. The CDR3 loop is CASSLAETVNSPLHF. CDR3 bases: TGTGCCAGCAGTTTGGCAGAAACGGTCAATTCACCCCTCCACTTT.

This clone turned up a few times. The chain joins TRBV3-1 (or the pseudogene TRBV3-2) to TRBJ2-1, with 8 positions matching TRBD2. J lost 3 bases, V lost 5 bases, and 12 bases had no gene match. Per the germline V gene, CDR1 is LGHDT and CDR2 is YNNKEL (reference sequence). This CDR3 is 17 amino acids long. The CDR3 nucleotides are TGTGCCAGCAGCATTCACTCCGGGGGGGGTGGCTACAATGAGCAGTTCTTC. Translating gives CASSIHSGGGGYNEQFF.

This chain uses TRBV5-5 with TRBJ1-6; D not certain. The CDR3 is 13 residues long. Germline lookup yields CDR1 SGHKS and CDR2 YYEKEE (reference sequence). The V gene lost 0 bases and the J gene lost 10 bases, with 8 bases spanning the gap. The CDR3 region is CASSLGSQSPLHF. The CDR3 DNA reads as TGTGCCAGCAGCTTGGGGAGTCAGTCACCCCTCCACTTT.

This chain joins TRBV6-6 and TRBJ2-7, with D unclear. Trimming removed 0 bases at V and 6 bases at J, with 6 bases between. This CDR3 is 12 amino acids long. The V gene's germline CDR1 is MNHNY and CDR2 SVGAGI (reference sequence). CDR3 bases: TGTGCCAGCAGTTACTCGAATGTCGAGCAGTACTTC. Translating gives CASSYSNVEQYF.